This T cell receptor (beta chain) was captured in a study of siplizumab effects on memory and regulatory T cells. Study-wide findings and caveats: Sequences below about 10^-5 frequency were poorly captured. As a result, only a minor fraction of alloreactive clones mapped to unstimulated subsets. Siplizumab significantly reduced alloreactive sequences traceable to unstimulated CD4+ memory cells. Versus 25% to 30% in controls, the mappable alloreactive CD4+ clones averaged roughly 75% Treg-derived with siplizumab.

Looked up from germline, CDR1 is LGHNA and CDR2 is YSLEER. The CDR3 spans 14 residues. V lost 0 bases, J lost 6 bases, and 10 bases lay in between. For every sample, 90,000 to 100,000 TCR templates were assayed. Libraries were prepared by immunoSEQ multiplex PCR; TCRdb keeps only in-frame clonotypes and omits some of them. Here the sample spans 99,000 or so clones, about 92% being singletons. On this clone itself: As yet, its antigen is unknown.

Sequenced: CD4+ T cells sorted from blood. The V gene is TRBV4-3, the J gene TRBJ2-3; D is ambiguous. This clonotype was obtained from a human donor in good health. This CDR3 reads CASSQDAERDTQYF. CDR3 nucleotides: TGCGCCAGCAGCCAAGATGCTGAGAGGGATACGCAGTATTTT.